A selection of T cell receptor beta chains follows, all from one sample in a study of T cells in Graves' hyperthyroidism and ophthalmopathy. MiXCR was run by TCRdb on the multiplex PCR reads, yielding one entry per CDR3 protein. The sample shows roughly 400,000 distinct CDR3 sequences, more than 13% of them seen only once. The sample was blood. These receptors came from a man aged 50 to 59 with Graves' ophthalmopathy. CDR3s include the opening cysteine and the closing phenylalanine or tryptophan. D genes are given only for firm matches. Only part of the rows carry a size: once, few, many, or a class if the clone is expanded.

size	length	D	V	J	CDR3	DNA
many	15	TRBD1	TRBV12-3/TRBV12-4	TRBJ1-5	CASSPETGINQPQHF	TGTGCCAGCAGTCCAGAGACAGGGATCAATCAGCCCCAGCATTTT
many	14	.	TRBV9	TRBJ2-5	CASSVFAGGETQYF	TGTGCCAGCAGCGTATTTGCGGGTGGAGAGACCCAGTACTTC
few	14	.	TRBV29-1	TRBJ1-1	CSVVDPGVNTEAFF	TGCAGCGTTGTAGACCCTGGAGTGAACACTGAAGCTTTCTTT
.	14	.	TRBV19	TRBJ2-7	CASSIGYTSYEQYF	TGTGCCAGTAGTATAGGTTACACCTCCTACGAGCAGTACTTC
few	12	.	TRBV29-1	TRBJ2-7	CSVEDNRAEQYF	TGCAGCGTTGAAGATAACAGGGCCGAGCAGTACTTC
many	13	.	TRBV4-2	TRBJ2-1	CASSQDLSGEQFF	TGTGCCAGCAGCCAAGATTTATCGGGTGAGCAGTTCTTC
few	15	TRBD2	TRBV5-6	TRBJ2-7	CASRPPGGGPYEQYF	TGTGCCAGCAGACCCCCGGGGGGTGGTCCCTACGAGCAGTACTTC
.	18	TRBD2	TRBV29-1	TRBJ2-1	CSVNLGPSGTSEYNEQFF	TGCAGCGTCAATTTAGGGCCTTCCGGGACTAGCGAGTACAATGAGCAGTTCTTC
many	15	.	TRBV2	TRBJ2-5	CASRLNRLLMKTQYF	TGTGCCAGCAGACTAAATCGACTCCTGATGAAGACCCAGTACTTC
many	14	.	TRBV7-8	TRBJ1-6	CASSLGEGNSPLHF	TGTGCCAGCTCGCTCGGCGAGGGTAATTCACCCCTCCACTTT
.	16	TRBD2	TRBV19	TRBJ2-5	CASGKPTSAGLETQYF	TGTGCCAGTGGTAAACCTACTAGCGCAGGGCTGGAGACCCAGTACTTC
few	14	.	TRBV3-1	TRBJ1-5	CASSYGHASQPQHF	TGTGCCAGCAGTTACGGACACGCCAGTCAGCCCCAGCATTTT
once	11	.	TRBV7-2	TRBJ2-5	CASSFLGTQYF	TGTGCCAGCAGCTTTCTTGGGACCCAGTACTTC
.	17	TRBD2	TRBV20-1	TRBJ2-2	CSAPFPGLAASTGELFF	TGCAGTGCTCCATTTCCCGGACTAGCAGCGAGCACCGGGGAGCTGTTTTTT
many	15	TRBD2	TRBV10-3	TRBJ2-7	CAISEIGTSGSEQYF	TGTGCCATCAGTGAGATTGGGACTAGCGGGAGCGAGCAGTACTTC